The next 20 T cell receptor beta chains were all read from a single sample in a study of shared clonotypes between healthy human individuals (TCRdb year 2020). Receptors were amplified or captured by the immunoSEQ multiplex PCR assay. TCRdb retrieved this table from immuneACCESS and kept in-frame rearrangements only. Not all clones are present; in checked studies, unresolved V genes account for under half, and no reason is known for the remainder. This sample holds millions of clones; roughly 91% were observed only once. The top ten constitute around 1.7% of the sample. For the CD8 naive samples, CD45RO-negative cells were positively selected for CCR7, yielding a CD45RA+CCR7+ population from which TemRA cells were excluded. The sequencing sample was made of naive CD8+ T cells from PBMCs. The cell subset or site label here, explained by the study, means: CD45RA+CCR7+. All receptors come from a man in his late teens or twenties in good health. Some clones in this sample may be carry-over from other donors' samples.

This chain links TRBV9 with TRBJ1-2; weak D call: TRBD1 (6 bases). This CDR3 has 14 amino acids. CDR1 SGDLS and CDR2 YYNGEE come from the germline V gene. Trimming took 0 bases from V and 6 from J, leaving 12 bases between them. The CDR3 sequence is CASSVDSGVHGYTF. In nucleotides, the CDR3 is TGTGCCAGCAGCGTAGATTCAGGGGTCCATGGCTACACCTTC. Full variable domain (remainder filled in from reference TRBV9 and TRBJ1-2): DSGVTQTPKHLITATGQRVTLRCSPRSGDLSVYWYQQSLDQGLQFLIQYYNGEERAKGNILERFSAQQFPDLHSELNLSSLELGDSALYFCASSVDSGVHGYTFGSGTRLTVV.

The sample holds a few counts of this clone. Other DNA sequences of this sample code for an identical CDR3. The V and J genes are TRBV9 and TRBJ2-1; D ambiguous. CDR3 length equals 14 residues. The ends were cut back, 0 bases at V and 4 bases at J, with 8 bases in the middle. CDR1 SGDLS and CDR2 YYNGEE come from the germline V gene. In DNA form, the CDR3 reads TGTGCCAGCAGCGTAGTGCCCTCTTACAATGAGCAGTTCTTC. This gives the protein CASSVVPSYNEQFF.

This rearrangement joins TRBV29-1 to TRBJ1-2; the match to TRBD1 covers 8 bases. The CDR3 length is 12 residues. With V trimmed by 7 bases and J by 5 bases, 6 bases remained unmatched. Germline CDR1 SQVTM, CDR2 ANQGSEA. The CDR3 sequence: CSGRTGQYGYTF. CDR3 nucleotide sequence: TGCAGCGGTAGGACAGGGCAGTATGGCTACACCTTC.

The chain uses TRBV9 and TRBJ1-1; 9 bases align to TRBD1. V lost 4 bases to trimming and J lost 4 bases; unmatched junction nucleotides: 5. Germline V gene sequence: CDR1 SGDLS, CDR2 YYNGEE. The CDR3 is 14 residues long. The CDR3 DNA follows: TGTGCCAGCAGCAGGACAGGGGCCGGCACTGAAGCTTTCTTT. Encoded protein: CASSRTGAGTEAFF. The full variable domain, completed using reference TRBV9 and TRBJ1-1, is DSGVTQTPKHLITATGQRVTLRCSPRSGDLSVYWYQQSLDQGLQFLIQYYNGEERAKGNILERFSAQQFPDLHSELNLSSLELGDSALYFCASSRTGAGTEAFFGQGTRLTVV.

The CDR3, as DNA: TGTGCCATCAGTCCCTCTTCCGTGGACACTGAAGCTTTCTTT. It translates to CAISPSSVDTEAFF. J is TRBJ1-1 and V is TRBV10-3, with D unclear. This CDR3 has 14 residues. The V end lost 5 bases, the J end lost 3 bases, and 13 bases lay between the germline ends. Germline lookup yields CDR1 ENHRY and CDR2 SYGVKD.

The rearrangement joins TRBV27 to TRBJ2-1; D call uncertain. From germline, CDR1 is MNHEY and CDR2 SMNVEV (reference sequence). Trimming took off 2 bases at V and 3 bases at J, with 11 bases between the two ends. This CDR3 contains 15 residues. DNA for the CDR3: TGTGCCAGCAGTTTACGAGCCCCATTCTACAATGAGCAGTTCTTC. It encodes CASSLRAPFYNEQFF.

The rearrangement joins TRBV9 to TRBJ1-4, with 7 bases lining up with TRBD1. The CDR3 has 15 amino acids. Germline-derived CDR1 and CDR2 are SGDLS and YYNGEE. V lost 3 bases to trimming and J lost 8 bases; unmatched junction nucleotides: 10. The CDR3 sequence is CASSAGQAGYEKLFF. The CDR3 region has the DNA TGTGCCAGCAGCGCTGGACAGGCGGGATACGAAAAACTGTTTTTT.

The chain recombines TRBV7-6 with TRBJ2-1; possible D gene TRBD2, 5 bases. Germline CDR1 and CDR2: SGHVS and FNYEAQ. V dropped 5 bases and J dropped 9 bases, with 14 bases sitting between them. The CDR3 runs to 13 residues. Written as DNA, the CDR3 is TGTGCCAGCAGCGTATGGAGCCGGGGTGAGCAGTTCTTC. It translates to CASSVWSRGEQFF. The full variable domain, completed using reference TRBV7-6 and TRBJ2-1, is GAGVSQSPRYKVTKRGQDVALRCDPISGHVSLYWYRQALGQGPEFLTYFNYEAQQDKSGLPNDRFSAERPEGSISTLTIQRTEQRDSAMYRCASSVWSRGEQFFGPGTRLTVL.

V is TRBV19 and J is TRBJ1-5; D possibly corresponds to TRBD1 (5 bases). The CDR3 extends over 14 amino acids. V lost 7 bases, J lost 6 bases, and 16 bases lay in between. Germline V gene data show CDR1 as LNHDA and CDR2 as SQIVND (reference sequence). CDR3 nucleotides: TGTGCCAGTAAAGGAAATGGTAGGGGTCAGCCCCAGCATTTT. Translation: CASKGNGRGQPQHF.

The chain couples TRBV7-9 to TRBJ2-7; maybe TRBD2 (6 bases). Deletions cut 4 bases from V and 0 bases from J, with 13 bases between. Germline V gene lookup returns CDR1 SEHNR and CDR2 FQNEAQ (reference sequence). The CDR3 is made up of 15 amino acids. CDR3 coding DNA: TGTGCCAGCAGCTCGACCCCGGAGGGCTCCTACGAGCAGTACTTC. Translating gives CASSSTPEGSYEQYF.

The chain recombines TRBV29-1 with TRBJ2-5; D unresolved. Trimming took off 4 bases at V and 5 bases at J, with 11 bases between the two ends. This CDR3 has 12 amino acids. The germline V gene has CDR1 SQVTM and CDR2 ANQGSEA. Here the CDR3 reads CSVGLGEETQYF. The CDR3 DNA reads as TGCAGCGTTGGTCTTGGTGAGGAGACCCAGTACTTC.

This clone has a handful of counts. V and J are TRBV27 and TRBJ1-5; D is unresolved. CDR3 length: 14 amino acids. The V gene lost 5 bases and the J gene lost 0 bases, with 8 bases spanning the gap. The germline V gene encodes CDR1 MNHEY and CDR2 SMNVEV (reference sequence). CDR3 loop: CASSAIGSNQPQHF. The CDR3 nucleotides are TGTGCCAGCAGTGCCATAGGTAGCAATCAGCCCCAGCATTTT.

This chain connects TRBV27 to TRBJ1-5; D is uncertain. The V gene lost 7 bases and the J gene lost 4 bases, with 11 bases spanning the gap. Per the germline V gene, CDR1 is MNHEY and CDR2 is SMNVEV (reference sequence). The CDR3 runs 13 residues. CDR3 sequence reads: CASMATPNQPQHF. For the CDR3, the DNA is TGTGCCAGCATGGCAACACCGAATCAGCCCCAGCATTTT.

The rearrangement links TRBV28 to TRBJ2-1; 9 positions agree with TRBD1. The CDR3 consists of 15 residues. The V segment lost 0 bases and the J segment 6 bases; nucleotides outside the gene matches: 3. Germline V CDR1 and CDR2: MDHEN, SYDVKM. CDR3 in DNA: TGTGCCAGCAGTTTATGGGGACAGGGTTCCAATGAGCAGTTCTTC. This encodes CASSLWGQGSNEQFF.

V gene TRBV9 combines with J gene TRBJ2-1; a possible D gene is TRBD2 (6 bases). Germline V gene data show CDR1 as SGDLS and CDR2 as YYNGEE. This CDR3 is built from 17 residues. Trimming left V 0 bases short and J 7 bases short, with 20 bases between. CDR3 nucleotides: TGTGCCAGCAGCGTAGCTGTCGTGGCGGGATCTGAAAATGAGCAGTTCTTC. As protein: CASSVAVVAGSENEQFF.

J is TRBJ2-7 and V is TRBV11-2; D not certain. Trimming took 3 bases from V and 6 from J, leaving 9 bases between them. In germline, CDR1 is SGHAT, CDR2 FQNNGV. The CDR3 runs to 12 residues. CDR3 amino acids: CASSFTRSEQYF. The CDR3 bases are TGTGCCAGCAGCTTTACTCGGTCCGAGCAGTACTTC.

The chain joins TRBV6-6 to TRBJ2-3; D not resolved. V was clipped by 6 bases and J by 2 bases, with 9 bases between them. The CDR3 extends over 13 amino acids. Germline assignment: CDR1 MNHNY and CDR2 SVGAGI (reference sequence). In DNA, the CDR3 is TGTGCCAGCAGCCCGGCCCACACAGATACGCAGTATTTT. Protein product: CASSPAHTDTQYF.

Worth noting for this clone: The identical CDR3 is also encoded by other nucleotide sequences in the sample. The chain recombines TRBV28 with TRBJ2-7, with a tentative D call TRBD1 (6 bases). This CDR3 has 13 residues. V was trimmed by 5 bases and J by 4 bases, leaving 12 bases between them. From germline, CDR1 is MDHEN and CDR2 SYDVKM. CDR3 bases: TGTGCCAGCAGTCCTCACAGGGCGTACGAGCAGTACTTC. Protein: CASSPHRAYEQYF.

This chain connects TRBV29-1 to TRBJ1-2; D is possibly TRBD1 (6 bases). Trimming shortened V by 0 bases and J by 1 base, and 12 bases separated the two germline ends. Germline V gives CDR1 SQVTM, CDR2 ANQGSEA. This CDR3 is built from 15 residues. In nucleotides, the CDR3 is TGCAGCGTTGAAGATGAGGAGGGGGATAACTATGGCTACACCTTC. Its translation is CSVEDEEGDNYGYTF.

The chain is built from TRBV14 and TRBJ1-2; D possibly corresponds to TRBD1 (6 bases). The CDR3 runs to 15 residues. Germline V lookup: CDR1 SGHDN, CDR2 FVKESK. V dropped 1 base and J dropped 6 bases, with 15 bases sitting between them. The CDR3 loop reads CASSQAALGANGYTF. DNA for the CDR3: TGTGCCAGCAGCCAAGCCGCATTGGGGGCCAATGGCTACACCTTC.